Below, 16 T cell receptor beta chains from the same sample are listed, as sequenced in a study of T cell changes during pregnancy in multiple sclerosis (dated by TCRdb to between 2018 and 2021). Receptor amplification or capture employed the immunoSEQ multiplex PCR assay. TCRdb obtained this table from immuneACCESS and retained in-frame rearrangements with V and J assigned. These tables miss some clones; where compared with another copy, unresolved V genes account for less than half of the shortfall, and the remainder is unexplained. The sample table contains under 100,000 clones; only one count was recorded for around 93% of them. The ten top clones hold roughly 1.9% of the sample. This sample comprised peripheral blood, obtained in the first trimester of pregnancy. These receptors were collected from a female donor in good health, enrolled as a control in a pregnancy study.

The rearrangement joins TRBV5-1 to TRBJ2-3; D is perhaps TRBD1 (6 bases). The CDR3 runs 13 residues. V gave up 2 bases and J gave up 9 bases, with 13 bases separating them. Per germline, CDR1 SGHRS and CDR2 YFSETQ. CDR3 amino acids: CASSFRTDETQYF. In DNA, the CDR3 is TGCGCCAGCAGCTTCCGGACAGATGAAACGCAGTATTTT.

The chain links TRBV25-1 to TRBJ2-5, with 7 nucleotides matching TRBD1. Germline V gives CDR1 MGHDK, CDR2 SYGVNS. There are 11 residues in the CDR3. J was trimmed by 9 bases and V by 4 bases; bases with no gene match: 2. The chain's CDR3 is CASSAQGAQYF. In DNA form, the CDR3 reads TGTGCCAGCAGTGCCCAGGGGGCCCAGTACTTC.

J is TRBJ2-7 and V is TRBV7-9, with 7 bases fitting TRBD2. Unmatched junction bases numbered 7, after V lost 7 bases and J lost 1 base. The CDR3 runs to 14 residues. CDR1 and CDR2 from the germline V gene are SEHNR and FQNEAQ (reference sequence). CDR3 region: CASTGGSSSYEQYF. In DNA form, the CDR3 reads TGTGCCAGCACCGGGGGGTCATCTTCCTACGAGCAGTACTTC.

The chain recombines TRBV6-6 with TRBJ2-1; perhaps TRBD2 as D (6 bases). This CDR3 is 16 amino acids long. The germline V gene has CDR1 MNHNY and CDR2 SVGAGI (reference sequence). The germline V and J ends were trimmed by 1 base and 4 bases, with 14 bases remaining between them. This CDR3 reads CASSYYPRGSYNEQFF. The CDR3 nucleotides read TGTGCCAGCAGTTACTACCCACGGGGGTCTTACAATGAGCAGTTCTTC.

This chain joins TRBV7-2 and TRBJ1-5; weak D call: TRBD1 (5 bases). The germline V and J ends were trimmed by 1 base and 7 bases, with 14 bases remaining between them. Per germline, CDR1 SGHTA and CDR2 FQGNSA. This CDR3 comprises 15 residues. In DNA, the CDR3 is TGTGCCAGCAGCTTAGTTGGGGGGGAAAGCCAGCCCCAGCATTTT. Amino acids: CASSLVGGESQPQHF.

The chain recombines TRBV11-2 with TRBJ1-5; 7 nucleotides agree with TRBD1. V shed 3 bases and J 2 bases; nucleotides not matched to a gene: 1. The CDR3 totals 14 residues. Germline CDR1 and CDR2: SGHAT and FQNNGV. The DNA of the CDR3 is TGTGCCAGCAGCTTCGGGACAGGCAATCAGCCCCAGCATTTT. Protein product: CASSFGTGNQPQHF.

The chain couples TRBV25-1 to TRBJ2-2; 7 bases align to TRBD1. J was trimmed by 2 bases and V by 2 bases; bases with no gene match: 8. CDR3 length: 17 residues. Germline V gene data show CDR1 as MGHDK and CDR2 as SYGVNS. The CDR3: CASSEMGWTGNTGELFF. The CDR3 region has the DNA TGTGCCAGCAGTGAAATGGGGTGGACAGGTAACACCGGGGAGCTGTTTTTT.

This sequence joins TRBV7-9 and TRBJ1-3; 8 bases agree with TRBD1. Per germline, CDR1 SEHNR and CDR2 FQNEAQ (reference sequence). The CDR3 length is 13 residues. With 8 bases clipped from V and 0 bases from J, the junction kept 0 bases outside the gene matches. CDR3 residues: CASGQGSGNTIYF. In nucleotides, the CDR3 is TGTGCCAGCGGACAGGGCTCTGGAAACACCATATATTTT.

The chain recombines TRBV15 with TRBJ2-5; the D gene is possibly TRBD2 (6 bases). CDR1 and CDR2 from the germline V gene are LNHNV and YYDKDF (reference sequence). The CDR3 contains 13 residues. The V end was cut by 5 bases, the J end by 3 bases, with 10 bases between. For the CDR3, the DNA is TGTGCCACCAGCTATAGCGGCGAAGAGACCCAGTACTTC. It yields the protein CATSYSGEETQYF.

The chain employs TRBV30 and TRBJ2-5; 12 bases agree with TRBD2. The CDR3 covers 15 residues. Per the germline V gene, CDR1 is GTSNPN and CDR2 is SVGIG (reference sequence). J was trimmed by 9 bases and V by 1 base; bases with no gene match: 9. The CDR3 coding sequence is TGTGCCTGGAGTGGTCTAGCGGGGGGGCCTAAGGCCCAGTACTTC. Its protein product is CAWSGLAGGPKAQYF.

The genes are TRBV7-2 and TRBJ2-1, with D tentatively TRBD2 (7 bases). V lost 3 bases, J lost 9 bases, and 12 bases lay in between. From germline, CDR1 is SGHTA and CDR2 FQGNSA. This CDR3 has 13 residues. The CDR3 is CASSFAGAGEQFF. CDR3 coding DNA: TGTGCCAGCAGCTTTGCGGGGGCGGGTGAGCAGTTCTTC.

The chain recombines TRBV30 with TRBJ1-1, with D unresolved. The CDR3 extends over 13 amino acids. Trimming removed 0 bases from V and 0 bases from J, with 5 bases in between. Germline V lookup: CDR1 GTSNPN, CDR2 SVGIG (reference sequence). The chain's CDR3 is CAWSVNMNTEAFF. The CDR3 region has the DNA TGTGCCTGGAGTGTAAACATGAACACTGAAGCTTTCTTT.

The chain uses TRBV2 and TRBJ1-1, with D possibly matching TRBD1 (6 bases). The germline V gene encodes CDR1 SNHLY and CDR2 FYNNEI. There are 15 residues in the CDR3. With 6 bases removed from V and 8 bases from J, the gap between germline ends came to 22 bases. CDR3 DNA: TGTGCCAGCAGGGACGGGGCAGGGGACTACGAAGAAGCTTTCTTT. Its translation is CASRDGAGDYEEAFF.

This rearrangement joins TRBV27 to TRBJ1-5, with TRBD1 matching 7 bases. The CDR3 has 14 residues. V lost 3 bases, J lost 3 bases, and 2 bases stayed unmatched. The germline V gene encodes CDR1 MNHEY and CDR2 SMNVEV (reference sequence). In DNA form, the CDR3 reads TGTGCCAGCAGTTTGACAGGGCCCAATCAGCCCCAGCATTTT. It is translated as CASSLTGPNQPQHF.

V usage is TRBV7-6 and J usage is TRBJ2-5; the match to TRBD2 covers 8 bases. Looked up from germline, CDR1 is SGHVS and CDR2 is FNYEAQ. Trimming cost V 5 bases and J 4 bases; bases outside gene matches: 15. This CDR3 is built from 17 residues. The CDR3 here is CASSQVTRGSGRETQYF. The CDR3 DNA reads TGTGCCAGCAGCCAAGTGACCCGCGGGAGCGGGAGAGAGACCCAGTACTTC.

The chain combines TRBV7-9 with TRBJ1-3; D is undetermined. V lost 0 bases to trimming and J lost 2 bases, with 5 bases between them. Looked up from germline, CDR1 is SEHNR and CDR2 is FQNEAQ (reference sequence). This CDR3 has 14 residues. CDR3 in amino acids: CASSLALPGNTIYF. The CDR3 nucleotides are TGTGCCAGCAGCTTAGCTCTTCCTGGAAACACCATATATTTT.